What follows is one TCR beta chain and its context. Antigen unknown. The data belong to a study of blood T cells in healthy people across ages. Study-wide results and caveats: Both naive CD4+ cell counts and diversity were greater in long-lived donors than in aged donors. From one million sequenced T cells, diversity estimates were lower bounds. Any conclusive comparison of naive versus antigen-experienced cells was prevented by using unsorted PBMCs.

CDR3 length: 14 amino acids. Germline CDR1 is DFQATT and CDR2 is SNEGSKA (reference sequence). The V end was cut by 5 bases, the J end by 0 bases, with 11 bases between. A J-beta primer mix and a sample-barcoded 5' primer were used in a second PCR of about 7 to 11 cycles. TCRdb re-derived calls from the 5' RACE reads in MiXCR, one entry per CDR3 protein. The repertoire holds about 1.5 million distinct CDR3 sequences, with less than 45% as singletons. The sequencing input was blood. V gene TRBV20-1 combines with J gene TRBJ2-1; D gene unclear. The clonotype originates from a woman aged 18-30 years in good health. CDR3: CSAPALSSYNEQFF. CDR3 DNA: TGCAGTGCTCCAGCCTTAAGCTCCTACAATGAGCAGTTCTTC.